The sequence of this TCR beta chain was determined in a study of blood T cell repertoires in COVID-19. Study context: Collection of acute and convalescent COVID-19 samples took place in the United States, Italy and Spain. Sources were T cells, B-cell-depleted T cells, or PBMCs; the material itself was cDNA or gDNA.

Methods used by the authors: Estimates of nucleated cell counts were drawn from the amplification of reference gene primers. Measured with immunoSEQ multiplex PCR; TCRdb has only the in-frame clones, and not every one. That table gives V, J and clone size, and the DNA gave D and trimming. This sample yields roughly 100,000 clones, of which 80% to 95% are seen a single time; more than 1.5% belongs to the top ten. In germline, CDR1 is MNHEY, CDR2 SMNVEV (reference sequence). Trimming removed 8 bases from V and 6 bases from J; junction bases left unmatched: 3. The CDR3 consists of 12 residues. The specimen was peripheral blood. V and J are TRBV27 and TRBJ2-4; TRBD1 matches 8 bases. The clonotype was recovered from a woman between 45 and 60 years old with COVID-19, enrolled during active disease. The CDR3 DNA is TGTGCCAGCCGGGACAGGATAAACATTCAGTACTTC. This encodes CASRDRINIQYF.